A single sample gave rise to the 18 T cell receptor beta chains below, sequenced in a study of naive and memory T cell subsets. TCR cDNA received a 3' ligated oligonucleotide that carried a UMI. The SP2 primer and nested alpha and beta constant region primers amplified ligated cDNA in four rounds. TCRdb independently ran MiXCR on the 5' RACE reads; one entry per CDR3 protein. The table lists roughly 30,000 distinct CDR3 sequences, around 17% of them singletons. All receptors derive from a female donor in good health.

This clonotype was recorded at least ten times. The chain employs TRBV20-1 and TRBJ2-1; no definite D call. This CDR3 has 12 amino acids. From germline, CDR1 is DFQATT and CDR2 SNEGSKA (reference sequence). Trimming removed 1 base from V and 9 bases from J, with 10 bases in between. The CDR3 bases are TGCAGTGCTAGAGGCCTACCAAGTGAGCAGTTCTTC. Amino acids: CSARGLPSEQFF.

This clonotype was counted ten times or more. V gene TRBV7-9 combines with J gene TRBJ2-5; TRBD1 agrees at 8 bases. The CDR3 sequence is 14 residues long. Germline V CDR1 and CDR2: SEHNR, FQNEAQ (reference sequence). Trimming cost V 4 bases and J 4 bases; bases outside gene matches: 5. The CDR3 nucleotides read TGTGCCAGCAGCTCCGGGACAGGCGGAGAGACCCAGTACTTC. The encoded protein is CASSSGTGGETQYF.

Many counts were recorded for this clonotype. The J gene is TRBJ1-2, the V gene TRBV6-5; 10 bases agree with TRBD1. The CDR3 runs 16 residues. Germline V gene lookup returns CDR1 MNHEY and CDR2 SVGAGI. J lost 8 bases, V lost 5 bases, and 14 bases had no gene match. The CDR3 here is CASSDSEGGQGIGYTF. The CDR3 nucleotides are TGTGCCAGCAGTGATTCCGAAGGGGGACAGGGGATCGGCTACACCTTC.

In this sample, this clonotype turned up many times. This chain connects TRBV20-1 to TRBJ2-5; D possibly corresponds to TRBD2 (6 bases). The CDR3 is 13 residues long. Trimming removed 0 bases from V and 2 bases from J, with 7 bases in between. Germline V CDR1 and CDR2: DFQATT, SNEGSKA (reference sequence). This chain's CDR3 is CSARERGQETQYF. The CDR3 DNA reads as TGCAGTGCTAGAGAACGGGGGCAAGAGACCCAGTACTTC.

This clonotype showed up many times. The gene calls are TRBV5-1 and TRBJ2-6; D not resolved. Germline-derived CDR1 and CDR2 are SGHRS and YFSETQ. The CDR3 is 18 amino acids. V lost 1 base, J lost 4 bases, and 18 bases lay in between. CDR3 sequence reads: CASSLQSSDLTGANVLTF. Written as DNA, the CDR3 is TGCGCCAGCAGCTTGCAAAGCAGTGATCTGACCGGGGCCAACGTCCTGACTTTC.

By frequency in the sample, this clonotype is medium-sized. This chain links TRBV20-1 with TRBJ2-7, with D possibly TRBD1 on 6 matching bases. Trimming removed 5 bases at V and 6 bases at J, with 17 bases between. There are 13 residues in the CDR3. CDR1 DFQATT and CDR2 SNEGSKA come from the germline V gene (reference sequence). The CDR3 is CSADQTQGSEQYF. In DNA, the CDR3 is TGCAGTGCTGACCAAACACAGGGTAGCGAGCAGTACTTC.

The table lists this clonotype with a few counts. This may come from a read error, since a much larger clone is one base off. The chain joins TRBV20-1 to TRBJ1-2; no clear D gene. The CDR3 length is 14 residues. The V and J ends lost 1 base and 1 base respectively, with 10 bases between them. Per the germline V gene, CDR1 is DFQATT and CDR2 is SNEGSKA (reference sequence). CDR3 amino acids: CSARGRDCNYGYTF. The CDR3, as DNA: TGCAGTGCTAGAGGCAGAGACTGTAACTATGGCTACACCTTC.

The chain joins TRBV20-1 to TRBJ2-7; D possibly corresponds to TRBD1 (6 bases). Trimming took off 3 bases at V and 2 bases at J, with 8 bases between the two ends. The CDR3 spans 12 residues. Germline V gene lookup returns CDR1 DFQATT and CDR2 SNEGSKA (reference sequence). DNA of the CDR3: TGCAGTGCTAGGACAGGCCCCTACGAGCAGTACTTC. Translated, it gives CSARTGPYEQYF.

This chain connects TRBV18 to TRBJ1-1; D unclear. This CDR3 has 18 amino acids. Trimming took off 4 bases at V and 1 base at J, with 22 bases between the two ends. CDR1 is KGHSH, CDR2 LQKENI, per germline. CDR3 protein: CASSLGSVQGGWNTEAFF. CDR3 coding DNA: TGTGCCAGCTCACTGGGGTCCGTACAAGGCGGATGGAACACTGAAGCTTTCTTT.

This clonotype appeared many times. The chain carries TRBV29-1 and TRBJ1-2, with TRBD1 matching over 8 bases. CDR1 and CDR2 from the germline V gene are SQVTM and ANQGSEA. This CDR3 is 11 amino acids long. Trimming at V came to 6 bases and at J to 3 bases, leaving 0 bases not matched to a gene. This chain's CDR3 is CSVQGDYGYTF. The CDR3 DNA reads TGCAGCGTACAGGGGGACTATGGCTACACCTTC.

This clonotype has at least ten counts. The rearrangement links TRBV6-2 or TRBV6-3 to TRBJ2-1; TRBD2 matches at 8 bases. This CDR3 is built from 18 residues. The junction had 18 bases not matched to a gene; V was cut back by 6 bases and J by 5 bases. Germline V gene lookup returns CDR1 MNHEY and CDR2 SVGEGT. Written as DNA, the CDR3 is TGTGCCAGCAGCCCCGGCCGGGTAGCGGGGCCCCGGGACAATGAGCAGTTCTTC. It yields the protein CASSPGRVAGPRDNEQFF.

Many counts were recorded for this clonotype. The chain recombines TRBV12-3 or TRBV12-4 with TRBJ1-3; D remains unclear. Between the trimmed V and J ends, which lost 7 bases and 0 bases, there was a span of 13 bases. The CDR3 covers 15 residues. The CDR3 region is CASNSYSSSGNTIYF. The CDR3, as DNA: TGTGCCAGCAATTCTTATTCTAGCTCTGGAAACACCATATATTTT.

This clonotype showed up many times. The genes are TRBV7-2 and TRBJ2-7, with D perhaps matching TRBD2 (6 bases). V was cut by 1 base and J by 3 bases, with 22 bases left in between. The CDR3 extends over 18 amino acids. In germline, CDR1 is SGHTA, CDR2 FQGNSA. The CDR3 is CASSLVASGGATLYEQYF. The CDR3, as DNA: TGTGCCAGCAGCTTAGTGGCGAGTGGCGGGGCCACGCTCTACGAGCAGTACTTC.

The V and J genes are TRBV12-3 or TRBV12-4 and TRBJ2-1; 9 bases fit TRBD1. This CDR3 is built from 15 residues. V was clipped by 6 bases and J by 4 bases; unmatched bases: 7. This CDR3 reads CASSPPGQGYNEQFF. The CDR3 region has the DNA TGTGCCAGCAGCCCACCGGGACAGGGTTACAATGAGCAGTTCTTC.

The V gene is TRBV6-5, the J gene TRBJ2-3; 7 nucleotides match TRBD2. Germline V lookup: CDR1 MNHEY, CDR2 SVGAGI. The trim removed 2 bases at V and 4 bases at J, leaving 6 bases unmatched. The CDR3 length is 15 residues. The CDR3 DNA is TGTGCCAGCAGTTACAGACCAGGGAGGGCAGATACGCAGTATTTT. Translated, it gives CASSYRPGRADTQYF.

The table lists this clonotype with a few counts. The chain has TRBV29-1 and TRBJ1-2; D unclear. The germline gives CDR1 SQVTM, CDR2 ANQGSEA. This CDR3 has 14 residues. Trimming took 4 bases from V and 8 from J, leaving 20 bases between them. The DNA of the CDR3 is TGCAGCGTTGTGTCGGGCAGGACCCAGTGGGGCTACACCTTC. Protein: CSVVSGRTQWGYTF.

CDR3 DNA sequence: TGTGCCAGCAGTTTACGTTGGACAGGGTCACCGGGCTATGGCTACACCTTC. Its protein product is CASSLRWTGSPGYGYTF. The chain carries TRBV12-3 or TRBV12-4 and TRBJ1-2; the match to TRBD1 covers 8 bases. CDR3 length: 17 residues. V lost 2 bases to trimming and J lost 4 bases; unmatched junction nucleotides: 12.

This clonotype was seen repeatedly, ten times or more. V is TRBV29-1 and J is TRBJ1-2; TRBD1 aligns across 10 bases. Losses at the gene ends were 6 bases for V and 8 bases for J; bases not matched to a gene: 9. CDR1 and CDR2 from the germline V gene are SQVTM and ANQGSEA. The CDR3 is 13 residues long. DNA for the CDR3: TGCAGCGTAGTCCGGGACAGGGGAAGCGGCTACACCTTC. Its translation: CSVVRDRGSGYTF.